Here is one T cell receptor (beta chain) with its context. Its specificity is not known. Germline values: CDR1 KGHSH, CDR2 LQKENI. The CDR3 sequence is 12 residues long. The data stem from a study of monozygotic twins with inflammatory bowel disease. Study results and caveats: Among the T cells, different subtypes could not be distinguished. Since immunosuppressive treatments differed, patient repertoires may have gained added variability. The existence of one strong signal or clonotype linked to IBD lacked support.

Sampling involved one blood draw (around 2.5 ml) for every donor. From its re-call of the 5' RACE reads, TCRdb lists each CDR3 protein once, without DNA. The table lists some 450,000 distinct CDR3 sequences. The chain is built from TRBV18 and TRBJ2-1; the TRBD1 assignment by TCRdb is unverifiable without DNA. Sequenced material: blood. The sequence came from a human donor with ulcerative colitis or Crohn's disease, or a healthy co-twin of an affected twin (not recorded which). CDR3 protein: CASSSYGTEQFF.